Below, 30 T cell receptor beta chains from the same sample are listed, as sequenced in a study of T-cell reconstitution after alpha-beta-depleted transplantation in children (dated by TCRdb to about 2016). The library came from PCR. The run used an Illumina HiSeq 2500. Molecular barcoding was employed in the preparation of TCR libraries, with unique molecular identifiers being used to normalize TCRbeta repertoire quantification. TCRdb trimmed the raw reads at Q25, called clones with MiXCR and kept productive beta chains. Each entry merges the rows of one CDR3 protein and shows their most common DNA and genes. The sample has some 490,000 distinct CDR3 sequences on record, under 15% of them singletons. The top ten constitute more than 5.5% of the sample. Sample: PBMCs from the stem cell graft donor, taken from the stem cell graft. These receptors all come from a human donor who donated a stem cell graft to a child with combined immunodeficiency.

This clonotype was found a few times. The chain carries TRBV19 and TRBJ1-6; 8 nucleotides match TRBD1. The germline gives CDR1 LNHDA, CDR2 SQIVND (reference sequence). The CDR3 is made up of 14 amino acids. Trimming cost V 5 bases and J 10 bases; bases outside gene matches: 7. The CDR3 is CASSSRQGSSPLHF. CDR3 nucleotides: TGTGCCAGTAGTTCCCGACAGGGGAGCTCACCCCTCCACTTT.

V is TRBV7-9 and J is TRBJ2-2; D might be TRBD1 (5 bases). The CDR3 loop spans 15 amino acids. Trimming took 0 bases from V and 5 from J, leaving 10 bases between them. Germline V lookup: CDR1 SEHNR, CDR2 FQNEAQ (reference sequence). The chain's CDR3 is CASSLASKGTGELFF. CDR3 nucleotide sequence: TGTGCCAGCAGCTTAGCAAGCAAGGGGACCGGGGAGCTGTTTTTT. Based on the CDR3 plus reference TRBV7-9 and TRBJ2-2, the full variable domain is DTGVSQNPRHKITKRGQNVTFRCDPISEHNRLYWYRQTLGQGPEFLTYFQNEAQLEKSRLLSDRFSAERPKGSFSTLEIQRTEQGDSAMYLCASSLASKGTGELFFGEGSRLTVL.

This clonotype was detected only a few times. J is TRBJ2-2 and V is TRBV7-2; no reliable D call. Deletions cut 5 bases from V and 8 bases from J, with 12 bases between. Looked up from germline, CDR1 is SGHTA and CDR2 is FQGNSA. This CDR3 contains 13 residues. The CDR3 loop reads CASSPPKGGELFF. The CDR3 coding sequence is TGTGCCAGCAGCCCCCCCAAAGGTGGGGAGCTGTTTTTT.

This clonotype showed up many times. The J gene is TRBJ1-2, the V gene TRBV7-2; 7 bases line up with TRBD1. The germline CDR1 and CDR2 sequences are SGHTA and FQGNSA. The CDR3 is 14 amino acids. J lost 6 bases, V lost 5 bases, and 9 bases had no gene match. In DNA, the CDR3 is TGTGCCAGCAGCACTCTGGACAGGATCCATGGCTACACCTTC. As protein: CASSTLDRIHGYTF.

CDR3 in amino acids: CASSIRSFNEQFF. In nucleotides, the CDR3 is TGTGCCAGTAGTATACGGAGTTTTAATGAGCAGTTCTTC. This chain links TRBV19 with TRBJ2-1; D ambiguous. Germline loops: CDR1 LNHDA, CDR2 SQIVND (reference sequence). V lost 2 bases to trimming and J lost 7 bases, with 9 bases between them. This CDR3 is built from 13 residues.

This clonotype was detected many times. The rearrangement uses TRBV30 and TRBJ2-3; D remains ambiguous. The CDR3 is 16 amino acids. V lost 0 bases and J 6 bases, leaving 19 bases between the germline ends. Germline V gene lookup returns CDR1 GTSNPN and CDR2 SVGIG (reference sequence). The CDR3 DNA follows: TGTGCCTGGAGTGTACTGCTGGCGGTCGAAGGGGATACGCAGTATTTT. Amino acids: CAWSVLLAVEGDTQYF.

The CDR3 sequence is CASSHRDRQTGEQYF. The CDR3 DNA reads as TGTGCCAGCAGCCACCGGGACAGGCAAACGGGGGAGCAGTACTTC. This sequence joins TRBV7-8 and TRBJ2-7; TRBD1 matches 8 bases. The CDR3 runs to 15 residues. The J segment lost 7 bases and the V segment lost 5 bases, leaving 13 bases of the junction unmatched. Germline V gives CDR1 SGHVS, CDR2 FQNEAQ.

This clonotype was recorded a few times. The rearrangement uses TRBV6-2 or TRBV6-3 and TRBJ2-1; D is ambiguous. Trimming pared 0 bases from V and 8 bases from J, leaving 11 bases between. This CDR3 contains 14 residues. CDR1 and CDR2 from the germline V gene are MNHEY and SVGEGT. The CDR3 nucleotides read TGTGCCAGCAGTTACTCGGTCATAGTCGATGAGCAGTTCTTC. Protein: CASSYSVIVDEQFF.

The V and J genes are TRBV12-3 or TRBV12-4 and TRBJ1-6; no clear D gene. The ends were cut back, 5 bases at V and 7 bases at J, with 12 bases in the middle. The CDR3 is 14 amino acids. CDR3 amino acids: CASSPVRVNSPLHF. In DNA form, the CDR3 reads TGTGCCAGCAGTCCCGTCCGGGTGAATTCACCCCTCCACTTT.

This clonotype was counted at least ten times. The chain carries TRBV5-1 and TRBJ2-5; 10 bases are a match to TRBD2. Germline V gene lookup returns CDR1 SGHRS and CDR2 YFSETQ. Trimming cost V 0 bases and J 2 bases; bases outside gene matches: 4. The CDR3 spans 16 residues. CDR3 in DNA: TGCGCCAGCAGCTTGGGGACTAGCGGAGGTCAAGAGACCCAGTACTTC. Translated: CASSLGTSGGQETQYF.

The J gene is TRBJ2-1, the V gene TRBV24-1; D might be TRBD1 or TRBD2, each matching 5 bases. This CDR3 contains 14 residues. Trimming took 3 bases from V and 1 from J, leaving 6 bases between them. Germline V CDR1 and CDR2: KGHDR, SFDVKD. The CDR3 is CATSDGGSYNEQFF. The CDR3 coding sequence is TGTGCCACCAGTGATGGGGGTTCCTACAATGAGCAGTTCTTC.

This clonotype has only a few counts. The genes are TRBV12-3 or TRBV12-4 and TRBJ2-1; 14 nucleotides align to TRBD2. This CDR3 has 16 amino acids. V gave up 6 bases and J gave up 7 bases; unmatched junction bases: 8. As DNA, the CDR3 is TGTGCCAGCAGGCGCCGGACTAGCGGGAGGTCGAATGAGCAGTTCTTC. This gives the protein CASRRRTSGRSNEQFF.

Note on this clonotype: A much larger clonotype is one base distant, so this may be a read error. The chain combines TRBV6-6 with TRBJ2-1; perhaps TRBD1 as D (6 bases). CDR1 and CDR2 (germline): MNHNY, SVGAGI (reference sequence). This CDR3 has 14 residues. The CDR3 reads CTSSLSQGVNEQFF. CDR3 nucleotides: TGTACCAGCAGTTTGTCACAGGGAGTCAATGAGCAGTTCTTC.

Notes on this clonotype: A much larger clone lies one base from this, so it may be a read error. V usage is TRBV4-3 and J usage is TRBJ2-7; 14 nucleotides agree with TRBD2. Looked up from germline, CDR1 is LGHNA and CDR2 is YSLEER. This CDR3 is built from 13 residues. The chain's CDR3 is CAISQGTSGSIKF. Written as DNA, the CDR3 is TGCGCCATCAGCCAAGGGACTAGCGGGAGTATTAAGTTC.

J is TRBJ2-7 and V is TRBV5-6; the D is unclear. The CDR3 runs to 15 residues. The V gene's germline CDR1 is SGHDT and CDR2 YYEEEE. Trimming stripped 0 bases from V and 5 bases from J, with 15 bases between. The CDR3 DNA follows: TGTGCCAGCAGCTTGGTTGTTAGCCAGAAGGACGAGCAGTACTTC. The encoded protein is CASSLVVSQKDEQYF.

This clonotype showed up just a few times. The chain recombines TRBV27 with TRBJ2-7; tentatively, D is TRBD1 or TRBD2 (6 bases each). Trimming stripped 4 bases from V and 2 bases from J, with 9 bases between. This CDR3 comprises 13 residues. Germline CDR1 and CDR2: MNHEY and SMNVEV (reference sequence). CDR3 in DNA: TGTGCCAGCAGTTGGGGGGACACCTACGAGCAGTACTTC. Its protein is CASSWGDTYEQYF.

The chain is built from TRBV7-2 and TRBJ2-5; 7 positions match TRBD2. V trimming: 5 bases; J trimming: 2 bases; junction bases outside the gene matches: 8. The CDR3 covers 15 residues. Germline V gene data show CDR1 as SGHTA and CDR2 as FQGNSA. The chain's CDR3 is CASSRTSLPQETQYF. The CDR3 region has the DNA TGTGCCAGCAGCCGGACTAGTCTCCCGCAAGAGACCCAGTACTTC.

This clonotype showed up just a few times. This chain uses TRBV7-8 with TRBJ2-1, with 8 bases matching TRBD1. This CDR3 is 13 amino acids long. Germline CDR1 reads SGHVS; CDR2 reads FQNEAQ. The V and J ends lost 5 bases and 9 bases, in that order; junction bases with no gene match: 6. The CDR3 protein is CASSLRGQGEQFF. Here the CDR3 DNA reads TGTGCCAGCAGCCTCAGGGGGCAGGGTGAGCAGTTCTTC.

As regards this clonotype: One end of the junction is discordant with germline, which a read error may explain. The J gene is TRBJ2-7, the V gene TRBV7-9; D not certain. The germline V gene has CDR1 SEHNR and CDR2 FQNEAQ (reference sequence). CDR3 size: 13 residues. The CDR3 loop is CASSLVSLHEQYF. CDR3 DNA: TGCGCCAGCAGCTTAGTCAGTCTCCACGAGCAGTACTTC.

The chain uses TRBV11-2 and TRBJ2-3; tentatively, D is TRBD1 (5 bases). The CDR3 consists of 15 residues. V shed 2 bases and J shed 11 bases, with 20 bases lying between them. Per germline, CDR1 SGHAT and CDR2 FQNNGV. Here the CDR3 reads CASSLRGLSSSGQYF. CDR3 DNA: TGTGCCAGCAGCTTAAGGGGTCTCTCTAGTTCGGGGCAGTATTTT.

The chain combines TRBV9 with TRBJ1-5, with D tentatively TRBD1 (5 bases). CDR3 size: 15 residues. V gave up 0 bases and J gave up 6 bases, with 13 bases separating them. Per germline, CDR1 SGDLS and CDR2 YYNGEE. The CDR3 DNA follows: TGTGCCAGCAGCGTAGAGGGGACTCCCGGTCAGCCCCAGCATTTT. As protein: CASSVEGTPGQPQHF.

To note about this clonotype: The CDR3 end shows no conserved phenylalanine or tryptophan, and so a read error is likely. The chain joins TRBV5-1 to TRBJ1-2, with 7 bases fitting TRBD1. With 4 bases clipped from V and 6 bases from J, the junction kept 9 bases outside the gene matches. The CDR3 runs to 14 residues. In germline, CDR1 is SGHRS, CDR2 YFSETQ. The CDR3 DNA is TGCGCCAGCAGCCAGGAGACAGGGAACCATGGCTACACCTAC. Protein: CASSQETGNHGYTY.

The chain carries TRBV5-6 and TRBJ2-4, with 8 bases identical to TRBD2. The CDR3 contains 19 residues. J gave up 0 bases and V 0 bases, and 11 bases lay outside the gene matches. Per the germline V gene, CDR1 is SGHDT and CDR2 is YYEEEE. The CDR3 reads CASSLVSSGLTLAKNIQYF. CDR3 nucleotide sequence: TGTGCCAGCAGCTTGGTCTCTAGCGGGTTGACTTTAGCCAAAAACATTCAGTACTTC.

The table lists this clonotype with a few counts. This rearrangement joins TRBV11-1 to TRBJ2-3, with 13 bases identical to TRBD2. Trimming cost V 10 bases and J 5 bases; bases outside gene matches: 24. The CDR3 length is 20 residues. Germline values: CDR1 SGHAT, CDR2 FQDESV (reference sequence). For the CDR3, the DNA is TGTGCCACAAACGAGCAAACCGGACCGGGACTAGCGGGGAGTATAGATACGCAGTATTTT. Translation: CATNEQTGPGLAGSIDTQYF.

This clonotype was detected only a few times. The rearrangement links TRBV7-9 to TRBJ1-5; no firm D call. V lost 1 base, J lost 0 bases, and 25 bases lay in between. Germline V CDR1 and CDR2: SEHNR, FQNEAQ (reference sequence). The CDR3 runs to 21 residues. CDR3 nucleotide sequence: TGTGCCAGCAGCTTAGGAGGCCACACCGGGCCGCCTTTTGATAGCAATCAGCCCCAGCATTTT. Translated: CASSLGGHTGPPFDSNQPQHF.

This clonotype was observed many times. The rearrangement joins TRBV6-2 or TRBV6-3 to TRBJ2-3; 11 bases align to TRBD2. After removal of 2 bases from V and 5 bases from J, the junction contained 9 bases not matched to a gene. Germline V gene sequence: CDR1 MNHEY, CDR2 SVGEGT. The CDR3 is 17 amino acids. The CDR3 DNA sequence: TGTGCCAGCAGTTACCCCCTACTAGCGGGAGCTGTAGATACGCAGTATTTT. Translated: CASSYPLLAGAVDTQYF.

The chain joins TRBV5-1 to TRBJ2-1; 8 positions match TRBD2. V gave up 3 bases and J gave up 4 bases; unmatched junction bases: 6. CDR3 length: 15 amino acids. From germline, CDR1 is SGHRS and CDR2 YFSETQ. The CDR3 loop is CASSSREGSYNEQFF. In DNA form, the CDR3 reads TGCGCCAGCAGCTCTCGGGAGGGAAGTTACAATGAGCAGTTCTTC. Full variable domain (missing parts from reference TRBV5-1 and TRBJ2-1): KAGVTQTPRYLIKTRGQQVTLSCSPISGHRSVSWYQQTPGQGLQFLFEYFSETQRNKGNFPGRFSGRQFSNSRSEMNVSTLELGDSALYLCASSSREGSYNEQFFGPGTRLTVL.

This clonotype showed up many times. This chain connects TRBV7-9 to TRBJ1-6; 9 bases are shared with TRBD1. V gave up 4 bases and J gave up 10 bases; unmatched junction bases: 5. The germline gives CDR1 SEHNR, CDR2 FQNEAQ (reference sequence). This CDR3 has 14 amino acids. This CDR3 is CASSWGQGGSPLHF. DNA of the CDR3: TGTGCCAGCAGCTGGGGACAGGGCGGCTCACCCCTCCACTTT.

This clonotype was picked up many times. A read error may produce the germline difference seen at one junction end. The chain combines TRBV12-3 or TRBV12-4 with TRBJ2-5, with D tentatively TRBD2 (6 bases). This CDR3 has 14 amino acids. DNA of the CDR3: TGTGCCAGCAGCTTAGGACTTGGGGGGGAGACCCAGTACTTC. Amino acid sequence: CASSLGLGGETQYF.

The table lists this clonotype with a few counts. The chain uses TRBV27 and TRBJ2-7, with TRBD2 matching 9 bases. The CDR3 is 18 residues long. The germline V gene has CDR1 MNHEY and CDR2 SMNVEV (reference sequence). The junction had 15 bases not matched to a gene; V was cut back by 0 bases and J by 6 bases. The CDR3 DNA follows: TGTGCCAGCAGTTTATCGGCCGATTATTTAGCGGGAGTGGGCGAGCAGTACTTC. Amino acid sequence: CASSLSADYLAGVGEQYF.